This TCR beta chain comes out of a study of cytomegalovirus exposure and HLA in healthy donors. Turning to the study itself: In a previous analysis, around 120 million unique TCR beta sequences were found from roughly 180 million T cells.

Study outcomes and limitations: In a later analysis, parvovirus B19, influenza, CMV and Epstein-Barr virus appeared linked to several top co-occurrence clusters. It was confirmed in vitro that a few of the CMV-associated chains were specific for CMV antigens.

On this clone itself: The antigen is unknown.

Germline CDR1 GTSNPN, CDR2 SVGIG (reference sequence). This CDR3 has 15 residues. With 8 bases clipped from V and 0 bases from J, the junction kept 2 bases outside the gene matches. PCR employed 60 Vbeta and 13 Jbeta primers. The table came from immunoSEQ multiplex PCR; TCRdb's copy has only in-frame clones and leaves some out. In total, the table holds about 150,000 clones. The chain recombines TRBV30 with TRBJ2-6, with TRBD2 identical over 12 bases. This TCR was recovered from a woman aged 45-59 years in good health and CMV-seronegative. The sample was PBMCs. This chain's CDR3 is CAMGLAGSGANVLTF. In DNA form, the CDR3 reads TGTGCCATGGGACTAGCGGGCTCTGGGGCCAACGTCCTGACTTTC.